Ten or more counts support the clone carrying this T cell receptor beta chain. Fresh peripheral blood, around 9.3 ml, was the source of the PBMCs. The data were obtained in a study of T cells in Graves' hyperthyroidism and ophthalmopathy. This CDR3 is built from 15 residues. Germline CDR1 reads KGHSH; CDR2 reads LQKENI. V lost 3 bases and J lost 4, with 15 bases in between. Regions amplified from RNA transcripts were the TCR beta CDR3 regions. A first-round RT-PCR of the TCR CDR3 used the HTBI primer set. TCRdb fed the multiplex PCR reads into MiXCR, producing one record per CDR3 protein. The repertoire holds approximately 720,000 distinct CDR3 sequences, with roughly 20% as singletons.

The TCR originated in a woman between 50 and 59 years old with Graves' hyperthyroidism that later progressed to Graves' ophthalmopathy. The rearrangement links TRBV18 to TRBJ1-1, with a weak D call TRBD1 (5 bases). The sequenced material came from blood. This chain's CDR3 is CASSPRMERGTEAFF. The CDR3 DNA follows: TGTGCCAGCTCACCCCGGATGGAAAGGGGCACTGAAGCTTTCTTT.